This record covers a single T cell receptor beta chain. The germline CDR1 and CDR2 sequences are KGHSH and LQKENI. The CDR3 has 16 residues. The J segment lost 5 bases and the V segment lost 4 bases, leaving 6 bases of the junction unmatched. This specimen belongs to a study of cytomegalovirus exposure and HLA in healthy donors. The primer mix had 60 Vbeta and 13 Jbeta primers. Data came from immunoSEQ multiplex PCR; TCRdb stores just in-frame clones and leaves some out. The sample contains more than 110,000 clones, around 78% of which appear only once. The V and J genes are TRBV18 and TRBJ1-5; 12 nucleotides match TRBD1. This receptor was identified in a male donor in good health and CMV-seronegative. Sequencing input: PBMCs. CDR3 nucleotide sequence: TGTGCCAGCTCACTCAGGGACAGGGGGCCGGATCAGCCCCAGCATTTT. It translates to CASSLRDRGPDQPQHF.